The rows below give T cell receptor beta chains drawn from one sample of a study of spatial heterogeneity in lung cancer. TCRdb recomputed calls from the 5' RACE reads with MiXCR, one row per CDR3 protein. The profile covers 30,000 to 40,000 distinct CDR3 sequences, with 6% to 9.5% appearing a single time and about 9.4% taken by the ten largest. The source was PBMCs, collected at follow-up. The receptor set was obtained from a male donor with early-stage non-small cell lung cancer. Both conserved end residues are part of each CDR3. Each record gives: D gene, V gene, J gene, clone size, CDR3 DNA, CDR3 protein. D genes are given only for firm matches. The size of a clone is reported for some rows only, either as once, few or many, or as a class for expanded clones.

D gene: .
V gene: TRBV29-1
J gene: TRBJ1-5
clone size: many
CDR3 DNA: TGCAGCGTTGAAAGCCAGGCCGGTCAGCCCCAGCATTTT
CDR3 protein: CSVESQAGQPQHF

D gene: .
V gene: TRBV7-9
J gene: TRBJ2-6
clone size: .
CDR3 DNA: TGTGCCAGCAGCTTAAGTGGTCCACGAGATTCGGGGTCTGGGGCCAACGTCCTGACTTTC
CDR3 protein: CASSLSGPRDSGSGANVLTF

D gene: TRBD1
V gene: TRBV6-5
J gene: TRBJ1-2
clone size: many
CDR3 DNA: TGTGCCAGCAGTTATTGGGGACAGGGGGTCTCGCGTGGCTACACCTTC
CDR3 protein: CASSYWGQGVSRGYTF

D gene: TRBD2
V gene: TRBV6-5
J gene: TRBJ2-3
clone size: many
CDR3 DNA: TGTGCCAGCAGCCGACGTTTAGCGGGAAGCACAGATACGCAGTATTTT
CDR3 protein: CASSRRLAGSTDTQYF

D gene: .
V gene: TRBV5-1
J gene: TRBJ2-3
clone size: many
CDR3 DNA: TGCGCCAGCAGCTCCTCGACAGACCAGAGCACAGATACGCAGTATTTT
CDR3 protein: CASSSSTDQSTDTQYF

D gene: TRBD2
V gene: TRBV2
J gene: TRBJ2-1
clone size: many
CDR3 DNA: TGTGCCAGCAACCCCGGGACTAGCGGGGTCAATGAGCAGTTCTTC
CDR3 protein: CASNPGTSGVNEQFF

D gene: TRBD2
V gene: TRBV4-2
J gene: TRBJ2-3
clone size: many
CDR3 DNA: TGTGCCAGCAGCCCTAGGGGACTAGCGCTAGATACGCAGTATTTT
CDR3 protein: CASSPRGLALDTQYF

D gene: TRBD2
V gene: TRBV10-1
J gene: TRBJ2-2
clone size: many
CDR3 DNA: TGCGCCAGCAATTCGGGGGGGCCGACCGGGGAGCTGTTTTTT
CDR3 protein: CASNSGGPTGELFF

D gene: TRBD2
V gene: TRBV10-3
J gene: TRBJ2-7
clone size: many
CDR3 DNA: TGTGCCATCAGTGACCCCGGGGGGGGACTCACCTACGAGCAGTACTTC
CDR3 protein: CAISDPGGGLTYEQYF

D gene: TRBD2
V gene: TRBV27
J gene: TRBJ2-1
clone size: many
CDR3 DNA: TGTGCCAGCAGTTTAAATCCGGGACTACCCAATGAGCAGTTCTTC
CDR3 protein: CASSLNPGLPNEQFF

D gene: TRBD1
V gene: TRBV7-2
J gene: TRBJ1-1
clone size: few
CDR3 DNA: TGTGCCAGCAGCCAAGGACAGGGGCTTGAAGCTTTCTTT
CDR3 protein: CASSQGQGLEAFF

D gene: .
V gene: TRBV18
J gene: TRBJ2-2
clone size: .
CDR3 DNA: TGTGCCAGCTCACCCGCGGCCGCTACGAACACCGGGGAGCTGTTTTTT
CDR3 protein: CASSPAAATNTGELFF

D gene: TRBD1
V gene: TRBV5-1
J gene: TRBJ2-3
clone size: .
CDR3 DNA: TGCGCCAGCAGCAACCTCCGGGACAGGGTCACAGATACGCAGTATTTT
CDR3 protein: CASSNLRDRVTDTQYF

D gene: .
V gene: TRBV6-6
J gene: TRBJ1-1
clone size: many
CDR3 DNA: TGTGCCAGCAGAACGGGCGCGGGGACAGAAGCTTTCTTT
CDR3 protein: CASRTGAGTEAFF

D gene: .
V gene: TRBV10-3
J gene: TRBJ2-1
clone size: many
CDR3 DNA: TGTGCCATCAGTGACTCGGACGGTTACAATGAGCAGTTCTTC
CDR3 protein: CAISDSDGYNEQFF

D gene: .
V gene: TRBV4-1
J gene: TRBJ2-6
clone size: many
CDR3 DNA: TGCGCCAGCAGCCAATCCGCAACCCGCTCTGGGGCCAACGTCCTGACTTTC
CDR3 protein: CASSQSATRSGANVLTF

D gene: .
V gene: TRBV7-2
J gene: TRBJ2-5
clone size: many
CDR3 DNA: TGTGCCAGCAGCCCTAGGGACTTTCAAGAGACCCAGTACTTC
CDR3 protein: CASSPRDFQETQYF

D gene: .
V gene: TRBV6-6
J gene: TRBJ2-7
clone size: .
CDR3 DNA: TGTGCCAGCAGGCTAGCCGCTATCTACGAGCAGTACTTC
CDR3 protein: CASRLAAIYEQYF

D gene: TRBD1
V gene: TRBV2
J gene: TRBJ2-3
clone size: medium-sized
CDR3 DNA: TGTGCCAGCAGTGAATTGGACAGGGCTTCAGATACGCAGTATTTT
CDR3 protein: CASSELDRASDTQYF

D gene: .
V gene: TRBV6-5
J gene: TRBJ1-4
clone size: many
CDR3 DNA: TGTGCCAGCAGTTACTCTGGGACTAATGAAAAACTGTTTTTT
CDR3 protein: CASSYSGTNEKLFF

D gene: .
V gene: TRBV20-1
J gene: TRBJ2-1
clone size: many
CDR3 DNA: TGCAGTGCAAAGCGAGGCTCCTACAATGAGCAGTTCTTC
CDR3 protein: CSAKRGSYNEQFF

D gene: TRBD2
V gene: TRBV7-3
J gene: TRBJ2-1
clone size: many
CDR3 DNA: TGTGCCAGCAGCTTCTTGGGGAGGACTAGTGAGCAGTTCTTC
CDR3 protein: CASSFLGRTSEQFF

D gene: TRBD2
V gene: TRBV7-3
J gene: TRBJ2-7
clone size: many
CDR3 DNA: TGTGCCAGCACCCCCGGGGGGGGACACGAGCAGTACTTC
CDR3 protein: CASTPGGGHEQYF

D gene: .
V gene: TRBV12-3/TRBV12-4
J gene: TRBJ2-7
clone size: many
CDR3 DNA: TGTGCCAGCAGCCCCGGCAGGGGGGGCTACGAGCAGTACTTC
CDR3 protein: CASSPGRGGYEQYF

D gene: .
V gene: TRBV10-1
J gene: TRBJ2-7
clone size: many
CDR3 DNA: TGCGCCAGCAGCTACGGGACGTCGCTCGACGAGCAGTACTTC
CDR3 protein: CASSYGTSLDEQYF

D gene: .
V gene: TRBV12-3/TRBV12-4
J gene: TRBJ2-7
clone size: many
CDR3 DNA: TGTGCCAGCAGTTATTCCTACGAGCAGTACTTC
CDR3 protein: CASSYSYEQYF

D gene: .
V gene: TRBV2
J gene: TRBJ1-1
clone size: .
CDR3 DNA: TGTGCCAGCAGTGTCCTCGCGGGTTCAGGGGACACTGAAGCTTTCTTT
CDR3 protein: CASSVLAGSGDTEAFF

D gene: .
V gene: TRBV5-1
J gene: TRBJ2-5
clone size: many
CDR3 DNA: TGCGCCAGCAGCGGCGGGCCAGCGGAGGAGACCCAGTACTTC
CDR3 protein: CASSGGPAEETQYF

D gene: .
V gene: TRBV30
J gene: TRBJ2-7
clone size: .
CDR3 DNA: TGTGCCTGGAGATCGGAGGCCTACGAGCAGTACTTC
CDR3 protein: CAWRSEAYEQYF